This TCR beta chain emerged from a study of blood T cell repertoires in COVID-19 (dated by TCRdb to 2020 to 2022). For the wider study: Samples from collaborators originated in the United States, Italy and Spain and spanned both the acute and convalescent phases of COVID-19. The material from the prospective study consisted of cDNA or gDNA derived from T cells, B-cell-depleted T cells, or PBMCs. The dataset comprised deeply sampled blood TCRbeta repertoires from subjects exposed to, actively infected with, or recovered from COVID-19. A freely available public database, intended as a resource for researchers studying the immune response to SARS-CoV-2, is where the repertoires were released. The samples were drawn from two sources: the first 160 participants of the ongoing ImmuneRACE study, and 1,254 subjects contributed by 6 global collaborators. Nearly every sample came with metadata listing a de-identified subject ID, COVID-19 status, age in years and sex. Where available, HLA class I and class II types were taken from metadata supplied by the sample provider and were not determined by assay-based typing.

TCRbeta CDR3 regions were amplified from genomic DNA by means of the immunoSEQ Assay, a bias-controlled multiplex PCR. The original methods were these. Within the assay, amplification of reference gene primers was used to estimate how many nucleated cells each sample contained. To quantify the absolute abundance of each unique TCRbeta CDR3 rearrangement, sequence reads were collapsed and filtered. For each sample, productive Simpson clonality was calculated as the square root of Simpson's diversity index over productive rearrangements. TCRdb took over this immuneACCESS table, retaining in-frame rearrangements with V and J assigned. Such tables are incomplete; in checked studies, under half of the missing clones stem from an unresolved V gene, and the remainder is unexplained. That table furnishes V, J and clone size, whereas the DNA furnished D and trimming. This sample lists about 68,000 clones; approximately 85% were detected once. The top ten clonotypes cover roughly 20% of the sample.

What the research found in general, with its limitations: The amount of clinical and demographic metadata varied by source and participant and was provided uncurated.

Notes on this clone: Its antigen remains unidentified. No clone much larger than this one lies a single base away; base qualities are absent.

Collaborating institutions collected whole blood in K2EDTA tubes following their own protocols. For TCRbeta analysis, collaborator samples were shipped as frozen whole blood, as isolated PBMCs, or as DNA extracted from either sample type. According to the germline V gene, CDR1 reads SGHRS and CDR2 reads YFSETQ. Trimmed from V: 3 bases; trimmed from J: 7 bases; junction bases lacking a gene match: 4. The CDR3 measures 14 amino acids from cysteine to phenylalanine. Only the CDR3 DNA stays, 42 bases, in frame from base 1. The receptor was isolated from a man in his fifties with acute or convalescent COVID-19. The chain was built from TRBV5-1 and TRBJ1-5, with 10 middle bases fitting TRBD1. The source material was peripheral blood. The CDR3 loop reads CASSSTGGRQPQHF. The DNA is as follows: TGCGCCAGCAGCTCGACAGGGGGCCGGCAGCCCCAGCATTTT.